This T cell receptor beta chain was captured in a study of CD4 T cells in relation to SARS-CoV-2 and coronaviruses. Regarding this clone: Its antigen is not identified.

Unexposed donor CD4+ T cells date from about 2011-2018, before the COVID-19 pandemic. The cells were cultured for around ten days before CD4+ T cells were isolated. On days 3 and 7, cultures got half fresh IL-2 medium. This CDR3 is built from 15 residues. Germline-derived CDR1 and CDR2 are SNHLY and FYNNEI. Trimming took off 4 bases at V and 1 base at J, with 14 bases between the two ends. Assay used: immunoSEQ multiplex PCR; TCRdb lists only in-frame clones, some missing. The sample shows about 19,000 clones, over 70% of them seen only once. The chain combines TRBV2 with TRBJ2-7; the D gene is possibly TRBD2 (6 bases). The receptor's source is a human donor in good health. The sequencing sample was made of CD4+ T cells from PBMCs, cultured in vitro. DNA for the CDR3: TGTGCCAGCAGTGCTGGTAGCGGAACGTCCTACGAGCAGTACTTC. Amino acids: CASSAGSGTSYEQYF. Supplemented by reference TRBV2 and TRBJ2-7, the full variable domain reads EPEVTQTPSHQVTQMGQEVILRCVPISNHLYFYWYRQILGQKVEFLVSFYNNEISEKSEIFDDQFSVERPDGSNFTLKIRSTKLEDSAMYFCASSAGSGTSYEQYFGPGTRLTVT.